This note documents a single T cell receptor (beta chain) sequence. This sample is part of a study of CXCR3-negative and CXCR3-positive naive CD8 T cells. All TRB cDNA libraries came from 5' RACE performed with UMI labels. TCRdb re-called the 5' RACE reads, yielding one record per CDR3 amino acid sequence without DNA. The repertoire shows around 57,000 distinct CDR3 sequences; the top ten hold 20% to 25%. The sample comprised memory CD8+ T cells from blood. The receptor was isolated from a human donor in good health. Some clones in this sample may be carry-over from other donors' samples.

This CDR3 reads CASSSGQSYEQYF. J is TRBJ2-7 and V is TRBV10-2; lacking DNA, the TRBD1 call made by TCRdb goes unchecked. Germline values: CDR1 WSHSY, CDR2 SAAADI. The CDR3 has 13 residues.